This TCR beta chain comes out of a study of identical twins. Findings and caveats of the study: When twins shared out-of-frame alpha sequences, those sequences had excess low generation probability. Cord blood's abundant beta clonotypes had fewer insertions, unlike memory repertoires.

With respect to this clonotype: Its specificity is unknown.

Via MiXCR, TCRdb re-called the 5' RACE reads, giving one row per CDR3 protein. This sample has fewer than 900,000 distinct CDR3 sequences, with 15% to 20% found just once. The CDR3 is 16 amino acids. Germline V CDR1 and CDR2: LNHDA, SQIVND (reference sequence). V was cut by 1 base and J by 3 bases, with 15 bases left in between. The sample was also reused in another study, on T cells expressing NK-cell markers. That publication notes: Sequencing covered eight donors, seven HCMV-seropositive and one seronegative.

J is TRBJ1-2 and V is TRBV19; the D gene is possibly TRBD1 (5 bases). The TCR originated in a woman in her late teens or twenties in good health. The source material was PBMCs. The CDR3 sequence: CASSIGTPDHHYGYTF. As DNA, the CDR3 is TGTGCCAGTAGTATAGGGACACCGGATCACCACTATGGCTACACCTTC.